The present TCR beta chain was sequenced within a study of CD8 T cells in Susac syndrome. Study details: When their blood was taken, patients with Susac syndrome were therapy-naive, taking corticosteroids, or taking intravenous immunoglobulin alone.

Trimming left V 6 bases short and J 5 bases short, with 13 bases between. CDR1 and CDR2 (germline): SQVTM, ANQGSEA. The CDR3 is made up of 13 amino acids. When the RNA was reverse transcribed, random hexamers were used with an input of about 0.5 to 1 ug. A multiplex approach, immunoSEQ multiplex PCR, amplified TCR beta CDR3 across 54 Vbeta and 13 Jbeta. MiXCR, run by TCRdb on the immunoSEQ multiplex PCR reads, gives a single entry per CDR3 protein. The sample has around 150,000 distinct CDR3 sequences; nearly 97% are singletons. J is TRBJ2-2 and V is TRBV29-1; maybe TRBD2 (5 bases). The sequencing input was CD4+ T cells from PBMCs. This sequence was found in a human donor with Susac syndrome. The CDR3 DNA sequence: TGCAGCGTCTCGCCCAGGAGGACCGGGGAGCTGTTTTTT. This translates into CSVSPRRTGELFF.